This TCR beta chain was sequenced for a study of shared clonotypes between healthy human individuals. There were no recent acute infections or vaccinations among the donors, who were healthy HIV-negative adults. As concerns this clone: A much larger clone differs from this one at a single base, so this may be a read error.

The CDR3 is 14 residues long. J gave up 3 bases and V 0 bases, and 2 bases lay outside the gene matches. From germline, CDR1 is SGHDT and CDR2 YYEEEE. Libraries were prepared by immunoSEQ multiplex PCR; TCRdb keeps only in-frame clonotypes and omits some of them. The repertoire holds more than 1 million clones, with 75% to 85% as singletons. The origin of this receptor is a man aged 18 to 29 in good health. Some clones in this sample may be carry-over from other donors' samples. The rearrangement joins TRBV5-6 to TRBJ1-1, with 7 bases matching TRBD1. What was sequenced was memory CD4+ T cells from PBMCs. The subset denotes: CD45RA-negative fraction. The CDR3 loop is CASSLGQGYTEAFF. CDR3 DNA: TGTGCCAGCAGCTTGGGACAGGGCTACACTGAAGCTTTCTTT.